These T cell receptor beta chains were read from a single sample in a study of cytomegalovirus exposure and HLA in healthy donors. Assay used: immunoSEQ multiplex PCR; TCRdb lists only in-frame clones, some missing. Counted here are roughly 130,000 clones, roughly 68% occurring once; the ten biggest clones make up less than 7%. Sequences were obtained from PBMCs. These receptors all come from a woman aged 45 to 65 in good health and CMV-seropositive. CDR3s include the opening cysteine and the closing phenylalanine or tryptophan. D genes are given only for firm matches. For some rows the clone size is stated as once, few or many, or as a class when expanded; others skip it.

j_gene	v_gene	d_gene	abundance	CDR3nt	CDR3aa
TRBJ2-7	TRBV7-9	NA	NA	TGTGCCAGCAGCTTAATAGGGGCCTCCGAGCAGTACTTC	CASSLIGASEQYF
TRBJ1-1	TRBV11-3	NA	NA	TGTGCCAGCAGAAGCTTCCCAGGGTGGGCTTTCTTT	CASRSFPGWAFF
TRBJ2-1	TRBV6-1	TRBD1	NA	TGTGCCAGCAGCCAGGGGGCGGGGGAGCAGTTCTTC	CASSQGAGEQFF
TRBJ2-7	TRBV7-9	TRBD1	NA	TGTGCCAGCAGCTACATACAGGGGGCGAATTCCTACGAGCAGTACTTC	CASSYIQGANSYEQYF
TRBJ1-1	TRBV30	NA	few	TGTGCCTGGAGTGTACAGGAACTCGGCGGAGCTTTCTTT	CAWSVQELGGAFF
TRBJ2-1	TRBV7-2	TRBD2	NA	TGTGCCAGCAGCAGACCCAGCGGGGGGGGAGTCATAGAGCAGTTCTTC	CASSRPSGGGVIEQFF
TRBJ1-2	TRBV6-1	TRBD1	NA	TGTGCCAGCAGCCGGGACAGGGGGTCCGGCTACACCTTC	CASSRDRGSGYTF
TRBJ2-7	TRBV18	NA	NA	TGTGCCAGCTCACCCAGGGACACCTCCTACGAGCAGTACTTC	CASSPRDTSYEQYF
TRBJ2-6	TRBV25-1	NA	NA	TGTTCCAGCAGTGACCAGGGGACTGGGGCCAACGTCCTGACTTTC	CSSSDQGTGANVLTF
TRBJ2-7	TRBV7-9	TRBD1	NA	TGTGCCAGCAGCCCGGACAGGGGGCCTCTCGAGCAGTACTTC	CASSPDRGPLEQYF
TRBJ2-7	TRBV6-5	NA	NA	TGTGCCAGCATGGGTGGCCCGGGGTCCTACGAGCAGTACTTC	CASMGGPGSYEQYF
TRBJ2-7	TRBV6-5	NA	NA	TGTGCCAGCCGACATTTGAACTACGAGCAGTACTTC	CASRHLNYEQYF
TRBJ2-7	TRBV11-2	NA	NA	TGTGCCAGCAGCCTAGCGACAGGGCCCCTGGACGAGCAGTACTTC	CASSLATGPLDEQYF
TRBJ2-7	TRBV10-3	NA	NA	TGTGCCATCCGCGACAGTGCCTACGAGCAGTACTTC	CAIRDSAYEQYF
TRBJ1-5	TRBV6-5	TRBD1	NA	TGTGCCAGCAGTGGGACAGGCAGGCAGCCCCAGCATTTT	CASSGTGRQPQHF
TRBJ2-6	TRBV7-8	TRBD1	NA	TGTGCCAGCAGCCCTTTGACAGGGTCTGGGGCCAACGTCCTGACTTTC	CASSPLTGSGANVLTF
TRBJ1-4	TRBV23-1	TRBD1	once	TGCGCCAGCGCCGGGACAGGGGCCTTGTTGTCAACTAATGAAAAACTGTTTTTT	CASAGTGALLSTNEKLFF
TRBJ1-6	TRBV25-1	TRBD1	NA	TGTGCCAGCAGTGACACAGGGGCGGGTTCACCCCTCCACTTT	CASSDTGAGSPLHF
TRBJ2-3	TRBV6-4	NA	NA	TGTGCCAGCAGTGACTCGATCTTAGTACCAGATACGCAGTATTTT	CASSDSILVPDTQYF
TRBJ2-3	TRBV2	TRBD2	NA	TGTGCCGGGTCTAGCGGGGGTAGCACAGATACGCAGTATTTT	CAGSSGGSTDTQYF
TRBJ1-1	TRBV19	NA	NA	TGTGCCAGTAGTAAACCTCGAGGGGGAGCCACTGAAGCTTTCTTT	CASSKPRGGATEAFF
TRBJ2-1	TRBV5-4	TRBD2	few	TGTGCCAGCAGCGGATCGACCGGGGGGGTGCATGAGCAGTTCTTC	CASSGSTGGVHEQFF
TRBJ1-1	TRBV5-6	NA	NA	TGTGCCAGCAGCTTGAGATCGCTACTGAACACTGAAGCTTTCTTT	CASSLRSLLNTEAFF
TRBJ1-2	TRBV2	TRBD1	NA	TGTGCCAGCAGTGTCACAGGGGGAGGCTACACCTTC	CASSVTGGGYTF
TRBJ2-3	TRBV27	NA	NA	TGTGCCAGCACTCCTCTAACGGGAATCGGCACAGATACGCAGTATTTT	CASTPLTGIGTDTQYF
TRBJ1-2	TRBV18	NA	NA	TGTGCCAGCTCGCCCGCCTCGGACATGGGGGCGTACACCTTC	CASSPASDMGAYTF
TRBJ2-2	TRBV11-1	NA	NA	TGTGCCAGCAGCCGGAGGGGGGAGCTGTTTTTT	CASSRRGELFF
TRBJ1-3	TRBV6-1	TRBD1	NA	TGTGCCAGCAATCTAAGACAGGGATTAAACACCATATATTTT	CASNLRQGLNTIYF
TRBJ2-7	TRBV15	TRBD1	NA	TGTGCCACCACTGGCCGACAGGGAAACTACGAGCAGTACTTC	CATTGRQGNYEQYF
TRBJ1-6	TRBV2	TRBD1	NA	TGTGCCAGCAACGTCTTACAGGGGGCGAGCTCCTATAATTCACCCCTCCACTTT	CASNVLQGASSYNSPLHF
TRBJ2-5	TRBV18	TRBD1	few	TGTGCCAGCTCACCCCTCCCCAGGGGACAGGGGGCCGGGGAGACCCAGTACTTC	CASSPLPRGQGAGETQYF
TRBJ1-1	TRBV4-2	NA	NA	TGTGCCAGCAGCGGATTGGGACGGGGGACTGAAGCTTTCTTT	CASSGLGRGTEAFF
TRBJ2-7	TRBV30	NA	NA	TGTGCCTGGAGGCAGGGTAGCTACGAGCAGTACTTC	CAWRQGSYEQYF
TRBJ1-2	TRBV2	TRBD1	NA	TGTGCCAGCAGTGGAGACAGGGGTGGCTACACCTTC	CASSGDRGGYTF
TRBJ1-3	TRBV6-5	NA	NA	TGTGCCAGCGTGAACTTCGAGGGCACCATATATTTT	CASVNFEGTIYF
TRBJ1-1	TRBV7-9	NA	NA	TGTGCCAGCAGCTTTCTCGGGGACACTGAAGCTTTCTTT	CASSFLGDTEAFF
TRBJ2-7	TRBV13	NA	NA	TGTGCCAGCCGCGGGGACGACTACGAGCAGTACTTC	CASRGDDYEQYF
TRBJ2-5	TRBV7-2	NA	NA	TGTGCCAGCAGCTTAGCGGCGGGGGCCCAAGAGACCCAGTACTTC	CASSLAAGAQETQYF
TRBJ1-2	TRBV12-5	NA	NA	TGTGCTAGTGGTCGGCGGGGCGGACTTGCTAACTATGGCTACACCTTC	CASGRRGGLANYGYTF
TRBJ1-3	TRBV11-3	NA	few	TGTGCCAGCAGCCCCCAGGGACTGGGAGACACCATATATTTT	CASSPQGLGDTIYF
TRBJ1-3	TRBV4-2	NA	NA	TGTGCCAGCAGCCCCCGGGCCGGGAAGAACACCATATATTTT	CASSPRAGKNTIYF
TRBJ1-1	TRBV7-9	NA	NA	TGTGCCAGCAGCGCCTGGCAGGGATCCACTGAAGCTTTCTTT	CASSAWQGSTEAFF
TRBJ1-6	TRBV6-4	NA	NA	TGTGCCAGCATACCGGGGAGGACACCCCTCCACTTT	CASIPGRTPLHF
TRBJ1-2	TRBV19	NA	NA	TGTGCCAGTAATGGACCGGGACACTCGATCTATGGCTACACCTTC	CASNGPGHSIYGYTF
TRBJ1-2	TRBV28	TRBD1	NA	TGTGCCAGCAGTTCCCATTTGACAGGGTACATAGGATTCTACACCTTC	CASSSHLTGYIGFYTF
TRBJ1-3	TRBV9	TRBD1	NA	TGTGCCAGCAGCGACACCGGGACAGGGAAAGGAAACACCATATATTTT	CASSDTGTGKGNTIYF
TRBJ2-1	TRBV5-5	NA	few	TGTGCCAGCAGCCTTCGGGACTCGCTTATCAATGAGCAGTTCTTC	CASSLRDSLINEQFF
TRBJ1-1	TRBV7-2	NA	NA	TGTGCCAGCAGAGCACAGATGAACACTGAAGCTTTCTTT	CASRAQMNTEAFF
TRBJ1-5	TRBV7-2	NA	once	TGTGCCAGCAGCCCATCAGGCAAGAATCAGCCCCAGCATTTT	CASSPSGKNQPQHF
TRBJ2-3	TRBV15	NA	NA	TGTGCCACCAGCAGAGATCAGACAGATACGCAGTATTTT	CATSRDQTDTQYF
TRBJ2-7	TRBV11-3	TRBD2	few	TGTGCCAGCAGCTCGGGGGGTTCCTACGAGCAGTACTTC	CASSSGGSYEQYF
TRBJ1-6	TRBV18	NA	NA	TGTGCCAGCTCCCTCTCGTCGTATTCACCCCTCCACTTT	CASSLSSYSPLHF
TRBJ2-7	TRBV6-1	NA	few	TGTGCCAGCAAGAACGGGACTCCTGAGCAGTACTTC	CASKNGTPEQYF
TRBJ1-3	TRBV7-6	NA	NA	TGTGCCAGCAGCTTAGGGGGGGGCCTGAGCTCTGGAAACACCATATATTTT	CASSLGGGLSSGNTIYF